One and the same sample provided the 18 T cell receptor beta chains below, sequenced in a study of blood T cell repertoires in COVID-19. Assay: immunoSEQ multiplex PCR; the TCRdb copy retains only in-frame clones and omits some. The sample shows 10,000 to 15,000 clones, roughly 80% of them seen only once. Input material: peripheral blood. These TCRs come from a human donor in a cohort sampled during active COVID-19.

The DNA of the CDR3 is TGTGCCAGTAGCGACAGGGTTAACACTGAAGCTTTCTTT. Protein product: CASSDRVNTEAFF. The chain is built from TRBV19 and TRBJ1-1, with 7 bases matching TRBD1. Germline V CDR1 and CDR2: LNHDA, SQIVND (reference sequence). CDR3 size: 13 residues. The J segment lost 2 bases and the V segment lost 6 bases, leaving 3 bases of the junction unmatched. The whole variable domain, remainder taken from reference TRBV19 and TRBJ1-1, is DGGITQSPKYLFRKEGQNVTLSCEQNLNHDAMYWYRQDPGQGLRLIYYSQIVNDFQKGDIAEGYSVSREKKESFPLTVTSAQKNPTAFYLCASSDRVNTEAFFGQGTRLTVV.

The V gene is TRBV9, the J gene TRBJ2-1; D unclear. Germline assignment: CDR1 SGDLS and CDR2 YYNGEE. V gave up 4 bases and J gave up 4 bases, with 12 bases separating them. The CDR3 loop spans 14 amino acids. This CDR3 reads CASSPSPDYNEQFF. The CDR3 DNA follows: TGTGCCAGCAGCCCGAGTCCTGATTACAATGAGCAGTTCTTC.

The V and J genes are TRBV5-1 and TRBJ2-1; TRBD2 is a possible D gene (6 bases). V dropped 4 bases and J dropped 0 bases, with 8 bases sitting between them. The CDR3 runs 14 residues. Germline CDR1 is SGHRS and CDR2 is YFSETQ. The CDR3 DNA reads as TGCGCCAGCAGCCCCGGGGGCTCCTACAATGAGCAGTTCTTC. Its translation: CASSPGGSYNEQFF.

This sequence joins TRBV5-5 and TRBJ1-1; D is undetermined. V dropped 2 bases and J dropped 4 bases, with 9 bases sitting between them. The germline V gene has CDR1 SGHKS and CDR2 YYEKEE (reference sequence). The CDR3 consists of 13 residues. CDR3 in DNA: TGTGCCAGCAGCTTTTCAGATTCCACTGAAGCTTTCTTT. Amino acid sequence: CASSFSDSTEAFF.

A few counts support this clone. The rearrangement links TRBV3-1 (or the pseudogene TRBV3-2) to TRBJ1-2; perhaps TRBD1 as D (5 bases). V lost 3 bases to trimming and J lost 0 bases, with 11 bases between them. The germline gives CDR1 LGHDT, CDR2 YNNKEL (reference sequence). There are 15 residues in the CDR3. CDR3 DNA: TGTGCCAGCAGCCAGAGACAGTCTCCTAACTATGGCTACACCTTC. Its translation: CASSQRQSPNYGYTF.

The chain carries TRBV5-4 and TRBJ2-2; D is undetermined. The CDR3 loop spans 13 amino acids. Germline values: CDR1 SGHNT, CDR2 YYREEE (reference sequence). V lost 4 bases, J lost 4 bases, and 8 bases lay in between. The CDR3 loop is CASSKPGTGELFF. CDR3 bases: TGTGCCAGCAGCAAGCCAGGCACCGGGGAGCTGTTTTTT.

The CDR3 DNA is TGTGCCAGTAGTATCTCAGGGGGCGGAAGATCTAATGAAAAACTGTTTTTT. Translated: CASSISGGGRSNEKLFF. The V and J genes are TRBV19 and TRBJ1-4, with 8 bases aligning to TRBD1. CDR1 is LNHDA and CDR2 is SQIVND in the germline V gene (reference sequence). There are 17 residues in the CDR3. J gave up 3 bases and V 3 bases, and 9 bases lay outside the gene matches.

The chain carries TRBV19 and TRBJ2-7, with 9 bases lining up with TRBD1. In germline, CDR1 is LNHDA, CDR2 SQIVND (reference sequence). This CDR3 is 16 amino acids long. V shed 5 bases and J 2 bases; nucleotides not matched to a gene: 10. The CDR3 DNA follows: TGTGCCAGTAGTTTCCACCCCGGGACAGGGACCTACGAGCAGTACTTC. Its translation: CASSFHPGTGTYEQYF.

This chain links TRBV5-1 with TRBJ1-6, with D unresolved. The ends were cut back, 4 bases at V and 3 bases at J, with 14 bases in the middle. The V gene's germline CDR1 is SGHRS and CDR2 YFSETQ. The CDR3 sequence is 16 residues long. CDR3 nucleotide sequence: TGCGCCAGCAGCGGAACCCCCGGGAGCTATAATTCACCCCTCCACTTT. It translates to CASSGTPGSYNSPLHF.

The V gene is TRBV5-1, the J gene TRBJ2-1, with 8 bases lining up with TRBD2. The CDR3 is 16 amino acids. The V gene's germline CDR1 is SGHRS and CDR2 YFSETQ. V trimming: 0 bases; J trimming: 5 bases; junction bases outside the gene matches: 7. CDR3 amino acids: CASSLAPARGDNEQFF. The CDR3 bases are TGCGCCAGCAGCTTGGCCCCGGCGCGGGGGGACAATGAGCAGTTCTTC.

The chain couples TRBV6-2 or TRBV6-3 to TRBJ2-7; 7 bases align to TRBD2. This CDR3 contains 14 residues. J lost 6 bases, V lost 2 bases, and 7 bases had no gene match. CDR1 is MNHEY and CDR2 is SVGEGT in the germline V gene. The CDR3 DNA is TGTGCCAGCAGTTACGTGGCCGGGGAGGGCGAGCAGTACTTC. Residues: CASSYVAGEGEQYF.

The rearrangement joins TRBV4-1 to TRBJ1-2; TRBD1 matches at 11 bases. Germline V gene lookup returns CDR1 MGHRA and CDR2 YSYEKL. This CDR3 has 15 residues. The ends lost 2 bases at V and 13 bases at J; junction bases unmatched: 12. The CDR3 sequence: CASSQPGTGGFVFTF. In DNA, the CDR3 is TGCGCCAGCAGCCAACCCGGGACAGGGGGTTTCGTTTTCACCTTC.

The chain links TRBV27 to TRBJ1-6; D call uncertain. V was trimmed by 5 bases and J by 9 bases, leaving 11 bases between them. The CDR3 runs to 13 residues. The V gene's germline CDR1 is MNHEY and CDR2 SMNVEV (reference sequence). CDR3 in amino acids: CASSARESSPLHF. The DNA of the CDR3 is TGTGCCAGCAGTGCTCGGGAGAGTTCACCCCTCCACTTT.

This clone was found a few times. CDR3 in DNA: TGTGCCAGCATAACTGGAGGGGGCACTGGCTATGGCTACACCTTC. Translated, it gives CASITGGGTGYGYTF. V is TRBV28 and J is TRBJ1-2, with 7 bases fitting TRBD1. Trimming at V came to 7 bases and at J to 4 bases, leaving 12 bases not matched to a gene. The CDR3 length is 15 residues. The germline V gene encodes CDR1 MDHEN and CDR2 SYDVKM.

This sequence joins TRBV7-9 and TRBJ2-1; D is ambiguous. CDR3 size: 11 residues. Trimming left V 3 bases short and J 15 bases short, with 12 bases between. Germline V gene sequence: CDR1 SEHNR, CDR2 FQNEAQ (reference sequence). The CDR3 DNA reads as TGTGCCAGCAGCTTTTCAGGCCCTGGGTTCTTC. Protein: CASSFSGPGFF.

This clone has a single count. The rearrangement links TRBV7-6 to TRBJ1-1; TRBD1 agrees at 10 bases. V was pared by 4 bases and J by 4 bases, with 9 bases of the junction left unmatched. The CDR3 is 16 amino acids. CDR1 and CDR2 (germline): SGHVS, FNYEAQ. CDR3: CASSSLTGGLTTEAFF. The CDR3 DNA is TGTGCCAGCAGCTCCTTGACAGGGGGCTTGACCACTGAAGCTTTCTTT.

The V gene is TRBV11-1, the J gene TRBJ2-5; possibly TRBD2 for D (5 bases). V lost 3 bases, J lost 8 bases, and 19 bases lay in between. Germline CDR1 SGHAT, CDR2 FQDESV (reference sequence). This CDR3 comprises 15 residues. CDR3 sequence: CASSFTSPGIKTQYF. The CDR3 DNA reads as TGTGCCAGCAGCTTTACGTCTCCGGGGATAAAAACCCAGTACTTC.

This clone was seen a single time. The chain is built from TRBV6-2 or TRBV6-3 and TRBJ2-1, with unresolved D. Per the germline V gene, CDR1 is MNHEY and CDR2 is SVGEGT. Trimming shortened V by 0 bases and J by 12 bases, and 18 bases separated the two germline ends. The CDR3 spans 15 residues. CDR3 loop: CASSYSSQPPHGQFF. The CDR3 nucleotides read TGTGCCAGCAGTTACTCATCCCAACCGCCTCACGGGCAGTTCTTC.